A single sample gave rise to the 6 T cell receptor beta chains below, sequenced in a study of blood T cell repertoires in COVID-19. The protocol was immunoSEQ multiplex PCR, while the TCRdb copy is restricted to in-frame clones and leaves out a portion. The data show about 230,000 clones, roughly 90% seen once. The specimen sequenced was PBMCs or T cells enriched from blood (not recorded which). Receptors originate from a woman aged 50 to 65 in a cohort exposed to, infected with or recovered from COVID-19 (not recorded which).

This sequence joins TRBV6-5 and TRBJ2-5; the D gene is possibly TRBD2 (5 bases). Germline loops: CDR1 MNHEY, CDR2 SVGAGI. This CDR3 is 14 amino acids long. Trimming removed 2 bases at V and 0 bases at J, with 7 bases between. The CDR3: CASSYDGDQETQYF. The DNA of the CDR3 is TGTGCCAGCAGTTACGACGGGGACCAAGAGACCCAGTACTTC.

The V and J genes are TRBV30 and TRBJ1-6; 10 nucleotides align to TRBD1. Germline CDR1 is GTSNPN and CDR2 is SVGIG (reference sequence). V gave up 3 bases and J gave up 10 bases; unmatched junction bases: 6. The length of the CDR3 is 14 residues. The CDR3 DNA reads TGTGCCTGGAGCGCAGGGACAGGGGCCTCACCCCTCCACTTT. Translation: CAWSAGTGASPLHF.

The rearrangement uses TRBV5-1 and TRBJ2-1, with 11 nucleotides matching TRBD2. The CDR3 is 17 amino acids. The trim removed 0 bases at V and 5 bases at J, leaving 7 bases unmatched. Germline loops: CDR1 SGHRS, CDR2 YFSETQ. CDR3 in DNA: TGCGCCAGCAGCTTGGGCTTTAGCGGGGGGGCGAACAATGAGCAGTTCTTC. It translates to CASSLGFSGGANNEQFF.

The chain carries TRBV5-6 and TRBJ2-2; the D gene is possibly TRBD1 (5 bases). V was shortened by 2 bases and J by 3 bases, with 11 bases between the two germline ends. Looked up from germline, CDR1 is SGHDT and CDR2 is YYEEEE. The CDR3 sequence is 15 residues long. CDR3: CASSLPQGYTGELFF. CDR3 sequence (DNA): TGTGCCAGCAGCTTACCTCAGGGATACACCGGGGAGCTGTTTTTT.

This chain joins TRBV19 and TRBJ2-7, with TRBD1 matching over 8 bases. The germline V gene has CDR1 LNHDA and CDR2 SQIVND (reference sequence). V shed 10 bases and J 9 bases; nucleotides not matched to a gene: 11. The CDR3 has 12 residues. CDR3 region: CATGQGTDAQYF. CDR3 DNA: TGTGCCACCGGACAGGGTACCGACGCGCAGTACTTC.

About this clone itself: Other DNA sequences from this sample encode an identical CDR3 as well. Here the CDR3 reads CASSLSVSGANVLTF. In DNA form, the CDR3 reads TGCGCCAGCAGCTTGTCAGTTTCTGGGGCCAACGTCCTGACTTTC. V is TRBV5-1 and J is TRBJ2-6; D remains ambiguous. The CDR3 totals 15 residues. Deletions cut 1 base from V and 1 base from J, with 6 bases between. CDR1 is SGHRS, CDR2 YFSETQ, per germline.